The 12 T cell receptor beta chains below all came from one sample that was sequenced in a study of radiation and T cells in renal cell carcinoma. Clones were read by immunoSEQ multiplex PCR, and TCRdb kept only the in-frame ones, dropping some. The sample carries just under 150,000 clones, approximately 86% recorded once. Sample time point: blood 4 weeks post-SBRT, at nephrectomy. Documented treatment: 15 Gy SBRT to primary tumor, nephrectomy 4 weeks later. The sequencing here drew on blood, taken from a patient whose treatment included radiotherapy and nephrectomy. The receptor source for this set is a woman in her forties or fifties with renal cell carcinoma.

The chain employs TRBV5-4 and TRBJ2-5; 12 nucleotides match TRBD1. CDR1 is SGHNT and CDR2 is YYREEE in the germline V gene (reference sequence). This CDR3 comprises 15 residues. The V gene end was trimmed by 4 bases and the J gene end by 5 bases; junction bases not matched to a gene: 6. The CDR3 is CASSTGTGGEETQYF. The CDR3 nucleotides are TGTGCCAGCAGCACCGGGACAGGGGGCGAGGAGACCCAGTACTTC.

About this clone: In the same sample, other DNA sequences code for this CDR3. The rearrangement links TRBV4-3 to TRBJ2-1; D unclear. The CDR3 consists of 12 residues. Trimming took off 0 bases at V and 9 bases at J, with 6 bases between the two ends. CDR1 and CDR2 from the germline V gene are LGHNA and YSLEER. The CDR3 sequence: CASSQDRGEQFF. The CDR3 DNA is TGCGCCAGCAGCCAAGATCGAGGTGAGCAGTTCTTC.

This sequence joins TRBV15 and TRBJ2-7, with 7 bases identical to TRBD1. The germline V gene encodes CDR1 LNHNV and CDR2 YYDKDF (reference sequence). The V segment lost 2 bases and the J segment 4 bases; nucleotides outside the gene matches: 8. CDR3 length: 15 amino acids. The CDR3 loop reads CATSRRQGAAYEQYF. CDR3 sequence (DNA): TGTGCCACCAGCAGAAGACAGGGTGCGGCGTACGAGCAGTACTTC.

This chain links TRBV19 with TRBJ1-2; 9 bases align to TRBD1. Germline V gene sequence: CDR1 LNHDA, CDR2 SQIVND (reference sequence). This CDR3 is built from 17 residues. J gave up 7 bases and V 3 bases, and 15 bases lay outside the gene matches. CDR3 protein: CASSMRGTGREWSGYTF. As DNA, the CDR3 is TGTGCCAGTAGTATGCGAGGGACAGGGCGTGAATGGTCTGGCTACACCTTC.

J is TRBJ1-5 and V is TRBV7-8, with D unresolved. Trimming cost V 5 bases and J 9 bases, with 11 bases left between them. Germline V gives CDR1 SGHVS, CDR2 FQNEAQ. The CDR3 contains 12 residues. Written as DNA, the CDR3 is TGTGCCAGCAGCACCCCTTTTTGGCCCCAGCATTTT. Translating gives CASSTPFWPQHF.

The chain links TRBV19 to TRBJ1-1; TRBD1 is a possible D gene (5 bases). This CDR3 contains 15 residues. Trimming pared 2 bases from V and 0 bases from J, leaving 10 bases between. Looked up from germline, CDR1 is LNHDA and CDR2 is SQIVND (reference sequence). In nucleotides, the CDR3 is TGTGCCAGTAGTATAAGCAGGACACTGAACACTGAAGCTTTCTTT. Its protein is CASSISRTLNTEAFF.

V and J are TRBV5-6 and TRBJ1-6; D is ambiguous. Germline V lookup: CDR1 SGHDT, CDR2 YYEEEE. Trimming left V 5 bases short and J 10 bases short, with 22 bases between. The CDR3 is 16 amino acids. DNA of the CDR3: TGTGCCAGCAGGGTCGGAACGGGGAGTCCCATCTCACCCCTCCACTTT. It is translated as CASRVGTGSPISPLHF.

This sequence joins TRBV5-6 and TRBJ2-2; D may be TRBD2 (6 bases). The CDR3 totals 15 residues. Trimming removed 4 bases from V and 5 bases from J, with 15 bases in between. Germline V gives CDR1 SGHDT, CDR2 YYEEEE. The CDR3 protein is CASSGAGSWTGELFF. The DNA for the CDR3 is TGTGCCAGCAGCGGAGCCGGGAGCTGGACCGGGGAGCTGTTTTTT.

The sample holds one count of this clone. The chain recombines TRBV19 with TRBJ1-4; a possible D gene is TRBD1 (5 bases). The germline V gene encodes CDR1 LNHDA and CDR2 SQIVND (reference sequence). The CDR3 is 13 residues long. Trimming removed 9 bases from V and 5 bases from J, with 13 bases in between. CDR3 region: CASQRGLNEKLFF. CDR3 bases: TGTGCCAGCCAGCGGGGCCTAAATGAAAAACTGTTTTTT. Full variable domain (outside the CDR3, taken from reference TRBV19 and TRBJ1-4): DGGITQSPKYLFRKEGQNVTLSCEQNLNHDAMYWYRQDPGQGLRLIYYSQIVNDFQKGDIAEGYSVSREKKESFPLTVTSAQKNPTAFYLCASQRGLNEKLFFGSGTQLSVL.

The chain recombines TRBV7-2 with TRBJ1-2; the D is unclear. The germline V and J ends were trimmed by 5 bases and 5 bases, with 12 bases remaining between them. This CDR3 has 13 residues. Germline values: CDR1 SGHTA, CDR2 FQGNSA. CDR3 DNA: TGTGCCAGCAGCAGCACTCTGTTGTATGGCTACACCTTC. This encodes CASSSTLLYGYTF.

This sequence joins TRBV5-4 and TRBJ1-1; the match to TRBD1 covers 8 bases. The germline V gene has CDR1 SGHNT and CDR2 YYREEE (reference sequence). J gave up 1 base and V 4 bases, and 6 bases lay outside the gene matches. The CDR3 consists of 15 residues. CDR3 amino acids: CASSGMGQANTEAFF. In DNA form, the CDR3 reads TGTGCCAGCAGCGGGATGGGACAGGCGAACACTGAAGCTTTCTTT.

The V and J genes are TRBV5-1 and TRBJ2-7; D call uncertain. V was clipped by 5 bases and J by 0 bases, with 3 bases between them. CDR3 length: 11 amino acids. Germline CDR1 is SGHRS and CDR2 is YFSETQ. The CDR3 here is CASSSSYEQYF. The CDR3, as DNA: TGCGCCAGCAGTTCCTCCTACGAGCAGTACTTC. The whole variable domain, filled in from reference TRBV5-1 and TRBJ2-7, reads KAGVTQTPRYLIKTRGQQVTLSCSPISGHRSVSWYQQTPGQGLQFLFEYFSETQRNKGNFPGRFSGRQFSNSRSEMNVSTLELGDSALYLCASSSSYEQYFGPGTRLTVT.